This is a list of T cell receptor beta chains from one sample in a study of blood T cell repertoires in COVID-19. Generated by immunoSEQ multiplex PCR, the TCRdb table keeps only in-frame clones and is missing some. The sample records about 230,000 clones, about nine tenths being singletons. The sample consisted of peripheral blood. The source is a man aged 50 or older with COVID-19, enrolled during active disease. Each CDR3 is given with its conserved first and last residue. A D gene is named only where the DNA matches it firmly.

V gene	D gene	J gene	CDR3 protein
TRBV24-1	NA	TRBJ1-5	CATSGPGKGQPQHF
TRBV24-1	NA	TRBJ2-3	CATSDLGTGGADTQYF
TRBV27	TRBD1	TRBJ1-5	CASSYTGGNQPQHF
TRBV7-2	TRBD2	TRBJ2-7	CASSFTSGGSYEQYF
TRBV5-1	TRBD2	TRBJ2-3	CASSLGSGRGDTQYF
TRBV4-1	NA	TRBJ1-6	CASAQVNSPLHF
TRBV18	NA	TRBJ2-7	CASSNPGSTYEQYF
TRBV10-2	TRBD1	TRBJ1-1	CASSADGGPEQGADGEAFF
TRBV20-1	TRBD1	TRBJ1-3	CSASPGTGTGNTIYF
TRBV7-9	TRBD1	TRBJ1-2	CASGTAGTGSRGYTF
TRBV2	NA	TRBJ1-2	CASSETFPSISYTF
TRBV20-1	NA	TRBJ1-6	CSASFSPLHF
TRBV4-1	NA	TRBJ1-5	CASSQVWSGDNQPQHF
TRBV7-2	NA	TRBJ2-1	CASSLAKGGYNEQFF
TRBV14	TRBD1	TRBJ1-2	CASSPRTGSGYTF
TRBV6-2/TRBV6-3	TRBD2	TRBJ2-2	CASSTTKRGPNTGELFF
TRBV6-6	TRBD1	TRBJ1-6	CASSPPGPGQGGEERYF
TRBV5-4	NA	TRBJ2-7	CASSLGQGRSYEQYF
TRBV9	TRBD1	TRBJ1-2	CASSVGSPRQGAEYGYTF
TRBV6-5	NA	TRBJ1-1	CASSYSLGTEAFF
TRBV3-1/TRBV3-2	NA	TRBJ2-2	CASSQDNTGTGELFF
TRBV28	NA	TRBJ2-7	CASSLSGDSYEQYF
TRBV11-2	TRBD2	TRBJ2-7	CASSPRPSGRSYEQYF
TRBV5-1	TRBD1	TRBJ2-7	CASSLGRQGYEQYF
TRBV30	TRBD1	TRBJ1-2	CAWSPAGGTFGYTF
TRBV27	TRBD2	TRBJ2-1	CASSLRTSGGMYNEQFF
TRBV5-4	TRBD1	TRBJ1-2	CASSSPTGGDYGYTF
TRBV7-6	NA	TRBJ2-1	CASSLGQAENSYNEQFF
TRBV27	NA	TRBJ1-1	CASTPVFWGRAFF
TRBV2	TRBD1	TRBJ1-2	CASSDDRDRANYGYTF
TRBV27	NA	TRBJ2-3	CASRHNPRGGAFGTQYF
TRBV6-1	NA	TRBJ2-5	CASCEGGRGAGETQYF
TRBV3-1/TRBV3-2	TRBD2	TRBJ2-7	CASSQEGSGRPLYEQYF
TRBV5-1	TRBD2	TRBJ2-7	CASSRGTSGRGSASEQYF
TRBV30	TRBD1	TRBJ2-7	CAWDQGQGSRQYF
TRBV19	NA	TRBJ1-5	CASSIAAGGNQPQHF
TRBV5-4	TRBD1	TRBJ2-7	CASSGDSYEQYF
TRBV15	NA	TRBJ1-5	CATSRDFSGSNQPQHF
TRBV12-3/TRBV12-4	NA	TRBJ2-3	CASSLASTDTQYF
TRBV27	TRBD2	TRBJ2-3	CASRTSGSTDTQYF
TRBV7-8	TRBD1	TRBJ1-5	CASTKDRVFSNQPQHF